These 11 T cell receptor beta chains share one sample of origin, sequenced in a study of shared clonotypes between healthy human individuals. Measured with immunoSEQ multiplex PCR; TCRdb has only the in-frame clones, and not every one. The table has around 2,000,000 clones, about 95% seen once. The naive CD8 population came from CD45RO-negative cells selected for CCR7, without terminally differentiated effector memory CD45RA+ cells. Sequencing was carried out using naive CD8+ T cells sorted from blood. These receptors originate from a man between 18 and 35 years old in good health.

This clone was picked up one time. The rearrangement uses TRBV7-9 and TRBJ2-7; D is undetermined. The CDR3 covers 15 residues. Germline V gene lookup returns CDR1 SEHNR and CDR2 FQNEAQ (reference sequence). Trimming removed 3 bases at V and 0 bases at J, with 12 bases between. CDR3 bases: TGTGCCAGCAGCTTGGGGATAGACGGCTCCTACGAGCAGTACTTC. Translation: CASSLGIDGSYEQYF.

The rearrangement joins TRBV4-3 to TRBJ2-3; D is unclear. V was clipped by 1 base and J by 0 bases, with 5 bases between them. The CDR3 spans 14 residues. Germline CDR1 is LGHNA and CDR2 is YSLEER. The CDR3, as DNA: TGCGCCAGCAGCCAAGTACAGAGCACAGATACGCAGTATTTT. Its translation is CASSQVQSTDTQYF.

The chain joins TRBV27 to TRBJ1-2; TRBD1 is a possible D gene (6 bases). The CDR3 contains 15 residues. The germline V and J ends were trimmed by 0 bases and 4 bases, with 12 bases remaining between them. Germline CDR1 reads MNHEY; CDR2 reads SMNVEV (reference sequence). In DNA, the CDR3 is TGTGCCAGCAGTTTATCCTGGACAGATATCTATGGCTACACCTTC. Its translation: CASSLSWTDIYGYTF.

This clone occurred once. CDR3 sequence: CASSTNTGGSFFYEQYF. As DNA, the CDR3 is TGTGCCAGCAGTACAAACACAGGGGGTAGTTTTTTCTACGAGCAGTACTTC. The chain has TRBV27 and TRBJ2-7, with 8 bases lining up with TRBD1. J was trimmed by 3 bases and V by 5 bases; bases with no gene match: 15. Germline V gives CDR1 MNHEY, CDR2 SMNVEV (reference sequence). This CDR3 is built from 17 residues.

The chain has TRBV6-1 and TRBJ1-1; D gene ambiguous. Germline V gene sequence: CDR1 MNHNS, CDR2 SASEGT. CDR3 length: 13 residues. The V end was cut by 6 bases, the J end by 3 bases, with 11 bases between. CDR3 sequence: CASSPDGYTEAFF. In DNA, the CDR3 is TGTGCCAGCAGCCCCGACGGCTACACTGAAGCTTTCTTT.

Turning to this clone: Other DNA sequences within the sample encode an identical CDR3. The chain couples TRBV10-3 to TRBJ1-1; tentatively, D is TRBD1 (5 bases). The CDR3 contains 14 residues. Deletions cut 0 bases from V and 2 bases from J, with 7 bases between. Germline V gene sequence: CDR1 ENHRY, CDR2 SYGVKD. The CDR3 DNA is TGTGCCATCAGTGAGTCGGGGGGAAACACTGAAGCTTTCTTT. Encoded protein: CAISESGGNTEAFF.

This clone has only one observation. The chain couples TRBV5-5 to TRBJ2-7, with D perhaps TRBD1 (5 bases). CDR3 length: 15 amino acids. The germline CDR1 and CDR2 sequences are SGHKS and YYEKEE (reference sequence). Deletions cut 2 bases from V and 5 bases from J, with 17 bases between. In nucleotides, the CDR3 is TGTGCCAGCAGCTTCTCCCCAGGGCAGGCTCACGAGCAGTACTTC. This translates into CASSFSPGQAHEQYF.

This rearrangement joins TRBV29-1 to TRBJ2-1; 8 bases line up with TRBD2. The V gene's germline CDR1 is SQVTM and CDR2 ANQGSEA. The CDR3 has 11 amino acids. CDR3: CWAGRDNEQFF. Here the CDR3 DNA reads TGCTGGGCCGGGAGGGACAATGAGCAGTTCTTC.

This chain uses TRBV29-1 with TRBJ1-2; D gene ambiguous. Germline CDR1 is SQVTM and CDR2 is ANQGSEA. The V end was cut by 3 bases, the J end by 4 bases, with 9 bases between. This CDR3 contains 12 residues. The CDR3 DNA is TGCAGCGTTGATGACCAAGCCTATGGCTACACCTTC. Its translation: CSVDDQAYGYTF. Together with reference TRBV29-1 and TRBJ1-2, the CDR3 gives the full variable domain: SAVISQKPSRDICQRGTSLTIQCQVDSQVTMMFWYRQQPGQSLTLIATANQGSEATYESGFVIDKFPISRPNLTFSTLTVSNMSPEDSSIYLCSVDDQAYGYTFGSGTRLTVV.

The CDR3 DNA follows: TGTGCCAGCAGCCAAGGTCTCGGACAGGTCCAAGAGACCCAGTACTTC. The encoded protein is CASSQGLGQVQETQYF. The chain recombines TRBV14 with TRBJ2-5; TRBD1 agrees at 7 bases. The length of the CDR3 is 16 residues. Germline V CDR1 and CDR2: SGHDN, FVKESK. J gave up 1 base and V 1 base, and 6 bases lay outside the gene matches. The variable domain in full, with the rest retrieved from reference TRBV14 and TRBJ2-5, is EAGVTQFPSHSVIEKGQTVTLRCDPISGHDNLYWYRRVMGKEIKFLLHFVKESKQDESGMPNNRFLAERTGGTYSTLKVQPAELEDSGVYFCASSQGLGQVQETQYFGPGTRLLVL.

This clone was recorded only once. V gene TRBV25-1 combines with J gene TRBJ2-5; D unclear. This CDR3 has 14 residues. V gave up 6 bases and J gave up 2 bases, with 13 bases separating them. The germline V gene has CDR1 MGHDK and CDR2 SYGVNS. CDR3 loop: CASSSQRQQETQYF. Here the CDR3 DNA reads TGTGCCAGCAGCTCGCAAAGGCAGCAAGAGACCCAGTACTTC.